A selection of T cell receptor beta chains follows, all from one sample in a study of radiation and T cells in renal cell carcinoma. TCRdb's table, derived via immunoSEQ multiplex PCR, lists solely in-frame clones and lacks some. The data hold 150,000 or so clones, with approximately 90% observed a single time. The specimen comprised blood, sampled from a patient whose treatment included radiotherapy and nephrectomy. Receptor source: a woman between 50 and 59 years old with renal cell carcinoma. Both conserved end residues are part of each CDR3. The order of the fields is V gene, clone size, D gene, J gene, CDR3 protein, CDR3 DNA. D genes are given only for firm matches. For some rows the clone size is stated as once, few or many, or as a class when expanded; others skip it.

V gene: TRBV11-2; clone size: NA; D gene: NA; J gene: TRBJ1-5; CDR3 protein: CASSRTALEPQHF; CDR3 DNA: TGTGCCAGCAGCCGGACGGCCTTGGAGCCCCAGCATTTT
V gene: TRBV6-1; clone size: NA; D gene: NA; J gene: TRBJ1-1; CDR3 protein: CASIGQKNTEAFF; CDR3 DNA: TGTGCCAGCATAGGGCAGAAGAACACTGAAGCTTTCTTT
V gene: TRBV29-1; clone size: NA; D gene: NA; J gene: TRBJ2-1; CDR3 protein: CSVEVWAGPYNEQFF; CDR3 DNA: TGCAGCGTTGAAGTCTGGGCAGGGCCGTACAATGAGCAGTTCTTC
V gene: TRBV30; clone size: NA; D gene: TRBD2; J gene: TRBJ2-5; CDR3 protein: CAWAGLAGYKETQYF; CDR3 DNA: TGTGCCTGGGCCGGCCTAGCGGGGTATAAAGAGACCCAGTACTTC
V gene: TRBV6-5; clone size: NA; D gene: NA; J gene: TRBJ2-1; CDR3 protein: CASSYKSGNNEQFF; CDR3 DNA: TGTGCCAGCAGTTACAAGTCTGGAAACAATGAGCAGTTCTTC
V gene: TRBV6-4; clone size: NA; D gene: NA; J gene: TRBJ2-7; CDR3 protein: CASSDPGPTCEQYF; CDR3 DNA: TGTGCCAGCAGTGACCCGGGCCCCACCTGCGAGCAGTACTTC
V gene: TRBV30; clone size: NA; D gene: NA; J gene: TRBJ1-1; CDR3 protein: CAWSVNRLGLNTEAFF; CDR3 DNA: TGTGCCTGGAGTGTAAATCGGTTGGGCCTAAACACTGAAGCTTTCTTT
V gene: TRBV5-3; clone size: once; D gene: NA; J gene: TRBJ2-2; CDR3 protein: CARSGWGESGELFF; CDR3 DNA: TGTGCCAGAAGCGGCTGGGGAGAGAGCGGGGAGCTGTTTTTT
V gene: TRBV5-4; clone size: NA; D gene: NA; J gene: TRBJ2-1; CDR3 protein: CASSLGGSPAHNEQFF; CDR3 DNA: TGTGCCAGCAGCTTGGGAGGCTCCCCGGCACACAATGAGCAGTTCTTC
V gene: TRBV5-1; clone size: NA; D gene: TRBD1; J gene: TRBJ2-3; CDR3 protein: CASSKELGQGGQYF; CDR3 DNA: TGCGCCAGCAGCAAGGAACTCGGACAGGGTGGGCAGTATTTT
V gene: TRBV7-9; clone size: NA; D gene: NA; J gene: TRBJ2-3; CDR3 protein: CASSLATDTQYF; CDR3 DNA: TGTGCCAGCAGCTTGGCTACAGATACGCAGTATTTT
V gene: TRBV5-1; clone size: NA; D gene: NA; J gene: TRBJ2-3; CDR3 protein: CASSLAGDTQYF; CDR3 DNA: TGCGCCAGCAGCTTAGCCGGAGATACGCAGTATTTT
V gene: TRBV5-4; clone size: once; D gene: TRBD1; J gene: TRBJ2-3; CDR3 protein: CASSQGVGGTDTQYF; CDR3 DNA: TGTGCCAGCAGCCAGGGGGTTGGGGGCACAGATACGCAGTATTTT
V gene: TRBV29-1; clone size: NA; D gene: NA; J gene: TRBJ2-3; CDR3 protein: CSVERPSTDTQYF; CDR3 DNA: TGCAGCGTTGAAAGGCCTAGCACAGATACGCAGTATTTT
V gene: TRBV7-3; clone size: NA; D gene: NA; J gene: TRBJ1-6; CDR3 protein: CASSLMGTYNSPLHF; CDR3 DNA: TGTGCCAGCAGCTTAATGGGGACGTATAATTCACCCCTCCACTTT
V gene: TRBV29-1; clone size: NA; D gene: TRBD1; J gene: TRBJ2-7; CDR3 protein: CSAEDRSSGEQYF; CDR3 DNA: TGCAGCGCTGAGGACAGGTCCTCGGGCGAGCAGTACTTC
V gene: TRBV5-1; clone size: NA; D gene: NA; J gene: TRBJ2-5; CDR3 protein: CASSLGSGGLETQYF; CDR3 DNA: TGCGCCAGCAGCTTGGGTTCCGGCGGGTTGGAGACCCAGTACTTC
V gene: TRBV15; clone size: few; D gene: TRBD1; J gene: TRBJ1-2; CDR3 protein: CATSREEGAGYGYTF; CDR3 DNA: TGTGCCACCAGCAGAGAGGAGGGGGCAGGCTATGGCTACACCTTC
V gene: TRBV11-3; clone size: once; D gene: NA; J gene: TRBJ2-2; CDR3 protein: CASSSRDFTGELFF; CDR3 DNA: TGTGCCAGCAGCTCTCGGGATTTCACCGGGGAGCTGTTTTTT
V gene: TRBV6-6; clone size: few; D gene: NA; J gene: TRBJ1-1; CDR3 protein: CASRPGRVGDTEAFF; CDR3 DNA: TGTGCCAGCAGGCCCGGGAGGGTGGGGGACACTGAAGCTTTCTTT
V gene: TRBV4-2; clone size: once; D gene: NA; J gene: TRBJ1-1; CDR3 protein: CASSQELRGNTEAFF; CDR3 DNA: TGTGCCAGCAGCCAAGAGTTGCGGGGAAACACTGAAGCTTTCTTT
V gene: TRBV5-1; clone size: NA; D gene: TRBD2; J gene: TRBJ2-3; CDR3 protein: CASSLATSGGPDTQYF; CDR3 DNA: TGCGCCAGCAGCTTGGCGACTAGCGGGGGCCCAGATACGCAGTATTTT
V gene: TRBV29-1; clone size: NA; D gene: NA; J gene: TRBJ2-3; CDR3 protein: CSVGSSEFTNTQYF; CDR3 DNA: TGCAGCGTTGGATCTAGCGAGTTCACAAATACGCAGTATTTT
V gene: TRBV19; clone size: once; D gene: NA; J gene: TRBJ1-1; CDR3 protein: CASSLQTVNTEAFF; CDR3 DNA: TGTGCCAGTAGCCTCCAGACAGTAAACACTGAAGCTTTCTTT
V gene: TRBV6-5; clone size: NA; D gene: NA; J gene: TRBJ2-4; CDR3 protein: CASSSMTATVKNIQYF; CDR3 DNA: TGTGCCAGCAGTTCGATGACAGCTACTGTCAAAAACATTCAGTACTTC
V gene: TRBV7-8; clone size: NA; D gene: TRBD1; J gene: TRBJ1-2; CDR3 protein: CASSSLGTGDVYGYTF; CDR3 DNA: TGTGCCAGCAGCTCACTCGGGACAGGGGATGTCTATGGCTACACCTTC
V gene: TRBV6-6; clone size: NA; D gene: NA; J gene: TRBJ1-6; CDR3 protein: CASSYSAGANSPLHF; CDR3 DNA: TGTGCCAGCAGTTACTCCGCGGGGGCCAATTCACCCCTCCACTTT
V gene: TRBV4-3; clone size: NA; D gene: TRBD2; J gene: TRBJ2-5; CDR3 protein: CASSQGLAWETQYF; CDR3 DNA: TGCGCCAGCAGCCAGGGACTAGCGTGGGAGACCCAGTACTTC
V gene: TRBV19; clone size: NA; D gene: NA; J gene: TRBJ1-6; CDR3 protein: CASSIEQGQNSPLHF; CDR3 DNA: TGTGCCAGTAGTATTGAACAGGGCCAAAATTCACCCCTCCACTTT
V gene: TRBV7-9; clone size: NA; D gene: NA; J gene: TRBJ1-2; CDR3 protein: CASSSSLPNYGYTF; CDR3 DNA: TGTGCCAGCAGTTCGTCACTTCCAAACTATGGCTACACCTTC
V gene: TRBV14; clone size: NA; D gene: TRBD2; J gene: TRBJ2-1; CDR3 protein: CASSQEPPSGGLYNEQFF; CDR3 DNA: TGTGCCAGCAGCCAAGAGCCTCCTAGCGGGGGGTTATACAATGAGCAGTTCTTC
V gene: TRBV10-3; clone size: NA; D gene: NA; J gene: TRBJ1-5; CDR3 protein: CAIRTDSNQPQHF; CDR3 DNA: TGTGCCATCAGGACAGATAGCAATCAGCCCCAGCATTTT
V gene: TRBV18; clone size: once; D gene: NA; J gene: TRBJ2-5; CDR3 protein: CASSPGLGLETQYF; CDR3 DNA: TGTGCCAGCTCACCCGGCTTGGGGCTGGAGACCCAGTACTTC
V gene: TRBV7-9; clone size: NA; D gene: TRBD1; J gene: TRBJ1-2; CDR3 protein: CASSTRDRASDYGYTF; CDR3 DNA: TGTGCCAGCAGCACCCGGGACAGGGCCAGTGACTATGGCTACACCTTC
V gene: TRBV7-9; clone size: NA; D gene: NA; J gene: TRBJ1-4; CDR3 protein: CASSIRRGGVQSEKLFF; CDR3 DNA: TGTGCCAGCAGCATACGACGAGGGGGGGTGCAGAGTGAAAAACTGTTTTTT
V gene: TRBV6-5; clone size: NA; D gene: NA; J gene: TRBJ1-2; CDR3 protein: CASSYSTRVYLYGYTF; CDR3 DNA: TGTGCCAGCAGTTACTCCACACGGGTCTACCTCTATGGCTACACCTTC
V gene: TRBV9; clone size: NA; D gene: TRBD2; J gene: TRBJ2-5; CDR3 protein: CASSEGTSGGFQETQYF; CDR3 DNA: TGTGCCAGCAGCGAGGGGACTAGCGGGGGATTCCAAGAGACCCAGTACTTC
V gene: TRBV14; clone size: NA; D gene: TRBD2; J gene: TRBJ2-1; CDR3 protein: CASSLRSSGGAFEQFF; CDR3 DNA: TGTGCCAGCAGCCTCCGGAGTAGCGGGGGGGCTTTTGAGCAGTTCTTC
V gene: TRBV7-3; clone size: once; D gene: NA; J gene: TRBJ2-7; CDR3 protein: CASSLGQEPSSEQYF; CDR3 DNA: TGTGCCAGCAGCTTAGGGCAGGAGCCGAGCAGCGAGCAGTACTTC
V gene: TRBV2; clone size: once; D gene: NA; J gene: TRBJ2-5; CDR3 protein: CASKRTQETQYF; CDR3 DNA: TGTGCCAGCAAGAGAACTCAAGAGACCCAGTACTTC
V gene: TRBV5-6; clone size: few; D gene: NA; J gene: TRBJ1-2; CDR3 protein: CASSLEESYGYTF; CDR3 DNA: TGTGCCAGCAGCCTAGAGGAGAGCTATGGCTACACCTTC
V gene: TRBV6-1; clone size: NA; D gene: TRBD1; J gene: TRBJ2-7; CDR3 protein: CASSARSGTDYEQYF; CDR3 DNA: TGTGCCAGCAGTGCGAGGTCCGGGACAGACTACGAGCAGTACTTC
V gene: TRBV7-9; clone size: NA; D gene: NA; J gene: TRBJ1-1; CDR3 protein: CASSLAMGTEAFF; CDR3 DNA: TGTGCCAGCAGCTTAGCAATGGGTACGGAAGCTTTCTTT
V gene: TRBV19; clone size: NA; D gene: NA; J gene: TRBJ2-6; CDR3 protein: CASSVSGFSGANVLTF; CDR3 DNA: TGTGCCAGTAGTGTTTCAGGTTTCTCAGGGGCCAACGTCCTGACTTTC
V gene: TRBV6-5; clone size: NA; D gene: NA; J gene: TRBJ2-7; CDR3 protein: CASRVGVSYEQYF; CDR3 DNA: TGTGCCAGCAGGGTAGGGGTGTCATACGAGCAGTACTTC
V gene: TRBV6-6; clone size: once; D gene: TRBD1; J gene: TRBJ1-2; CDR3 protein: CASEGQLSIYGYTF; CDR3 DNA: TGTGCCAGCGAGGGACAGCTTTCAATCTATGGCTACACCTTC
V gene: TRBV30; clone size: NA; D gene: NA; J gene: TRBJ1-2; CDR3 protein: CAWSRDSRGYTF; CDR3 DNA: TGTGCCTGGTCCCGGGACTCCAGGGGCTACACCTTC
V gene: TRBV4-1; clone size: NA; D gene: NA; J gene: TRBJ2-1; CDR3 protein: CASSQVVGEQFF; CDR3 DNA: TGCGCCAGCAGCCAAGTGGTCGGTGAGCAGTTCTTC
V gene: TRBV19; clone size: NA; D gene: NA; J gene: TRBJ2-7; CDR3 protein: CASSDYLAYEQYF; CDR3 DNA: TGTGCCAGTAGTGACTACCTTGCCTACGAGCAGTACTTC
V gene: TRBV11-2; clone size: NA; D gene: NA; J gene: TRBJ1-6; CDR3 protein: CASSLDRNSPLHF; CDR3 DNA: TGTGCCAGCAGCTTAGATAGGAATTCACCCCTCCACTTT
V gene: TRBV5-1; clone size: NA; D gene: NA; J gene: TRBJ1-3; CDR3 protein: CASRGEGNTIYF; CDR3 DNA: TGCGCCAGCAGAGGGGAGGGAAACACCATATATTTT
V gene: TRBV2; clone size: NA; D gene: NA; J gene: TRBJ2-2; CDR3 protein: CASSELLPPGELFF; CDR3 DNA: TGTGCCAGCAGTGAACTGTTACCGCCCGGGGAGCTGTTTTTT
V gene: TRBV7-7; clone size: once; D gene: NA; J gene: TRBJ2-2; CDR3 protein: CASSTNKAGELFF; CDR3 DNA: TGTGCTAGCAGTACAAACAAAGCCGGGGAGCTGTTTTTT